This T cell receptor beta chain was sequenced for a study of T cells in Graves' hyperthyroidism and ophthalmopathy (dated by TCRdb to the late 2010s). Regarding the research as a whole: Peripheral blood samples were taken at initial diagnosis, before any treatment was given. To identify TCR V-J signatures that set the groups apart, the researchers used a discovery cohort of 100 patients, made up of roughly 40 with Graves' ophthalmopathy and some 60 with stable Graves' hyperthyroidism. Prospective prediction of ophthalmopathy was tested in an independent validation cohort consisting of 18 hyperthyroidism patients and some 16 patients who later progressed to ophthalmopathy. The approximately 100 discovery patients were randomly split 7:3 into training and test sets. The study also compared thyroid tissue and blood T-cell repertoires from several Graves' hyperthyroidism patients. After sampling, hyperthyroidism patients received methimazole starting at 30 mg daily, and ophthalmopathy patients received high-dose intravenous methylprednisolone. According to the paper, TCR Vbeta CDR3 sequencing was carried out on 135 peripheral blood samples, which came from 40 to 45 ophthalmopathy, 70 to 80 hyperthyroidism and approximately 17 progressor patients. Study-level results and caveats: Most expanded thyroid clonotypes (frequency above 0.001) were also found in blood, which suggests that blood repertoires may mirror thyroid immune responses. In cross-validation, a model built on a 13 V-J signature told ophthalmopathy apart from stable hyperthyroidism with over 85% sensitivity and roughly 81% specificity, and in testing the same model reached 80%/75%. In validation, progression to ophthalmopathy was predicted by the model with 70.59% sensitivity and around 76% specificity, a median of approximately 7.1 months before onset. Sample size was not statistically predetermined, and investigators were not blinded to group allocation.

Graves' hyperthyroidism was defined as stable when no progression to ophthalmopathy occurred over 18 months of follow-up. Hyperthyroidism patients were aged 18 to 65 years and newly diagnosed, with disease duration of less than 2 months. Exclusion was applied to patients with uncontrolled infections, other autoimmune diseases, pregnancy or lactation. Diagnoses were based on clinical symptoms, serum thyroxine and TRAb, thyroid ultrasound and orbital computed tomography. PBMCs were separated from 10 ml of fresh peripheral blood using Ficoll-Paque density gradient centrifugation. Total RNA was extracted with Trizol reagent, and quality was checked on an Agilent 2100 Bioanalyzer. TCR beta CDR3 regions were amplified from RNA transcripts. The TCR CDR3 was subjected to a first round of RT-PCR using the HTBI primer set and the Qiagen OneStep RT-PCR kit. A second multiplex PCR round built the libraries, followed by size selection and purification. Sequencing of the libraries was done on an Illumina HiSeq2000 using paired-end 100 bp reads. Turning to the authors' computational methods: SOAPnuke was used to process the raw data, removing reads that contained adapters or uncalled bases, had a mean Phred below 15, or lacked an exact match to the constant primer or identifier. COPE v1.2.5 was used to merge the high-quality paired reads, and each unique nucleotide sequence was defined as a clonotype. MiTCR v1.1 was used to align the clonotypes against IMGT TRBV, TRBD and TRBJ reference segments. The analysis included only V-J combinations with a frequency above 0.0001, which together covered 99% to 99.2% of the repertoires. The TCS score was defined as F50 (clonal expansion) divided by E x V (chaos), with BLOSUM62-based TCRdist calculated between CDR3 peptides within each V-J. Welch's t-statistics and random forest reduced fewer than 550 V-J features to 13, which were used in a naive Bayes classifier (R e1071). TCRdb trimmed the raw reads at Q25, called clones with MiXCR and kept productive beta chains. Rows merge per CDR3 protein into single entries with the most common DNA and genes. Here the V and J calls rest on TCRdb's processing, not on the authors' analysis. In all, the sample holds roughly 330,000 distinct CDR3 sequences, and roughly 17% of those were seen once. The ten largest make up approximately 33% of the sample.

This clonotype was seen ten or more times. Its antigen remains undetermined. No base quality values were provided; no much bigger clone lies one nucleotide off. This receptor was obtained from a man aged 30 to 39 with Graves' hyperthyroidism. Sequenced sample: blood.

The nucleotide sequence reads TGTGCCAGCAGCCGAATATTCACAGATACGCAGTATTTT. Its translation is CASSRIFTDTQYF. The chain employs TRBV7-2 and TRBJ2-3; the D gene remains uncertain. Spanning cysteine to phenylalanine, the CDR3 consists of 13 amino acids. Just CDR3 DNA is preserved here, 39 bases in frame from base 1. Per the germline V gene, SGHTA is the CDR1 and FQGNSA is the CDR2. The junction carries 8 bases between V and J, which are trimmed by 5 bases and 2 bases respectively.